This T cell receptor (beta chain) emerged from a study of Graves' ophthalmopathy and Graves' hyperthyroidism. RNA transcripts provided the template for amplifying TCR beta CDR3 regions. First-round RT-PCR used HTBI primers; second-round multiplex PCR followed. TCRdb re-derived calls from the multiplex PCR reads in MiXCR, one entry per CDR3 protein. Here the sample spans just over 600,000 distinct CDR3 sequences, 22% being singletons. This clonotype has more than one count but fewer than ten. The germline gives CDR1 SGHRS, CDR2 YFSETQ. The CDR3 has 18 amino acids. J was trimmed by 0 bases and V by 2 bases; bases with no gene match: 3. Among the hyperthyroidism patients, all were newly diagnosed, aged 18 to 65, with under 2 months' duration. PBMCs were isolated from an approximately 10 ml sample of fresh peripheral blood.

The chain links TRBV5-1 to TRBJ2-2; 14 bases map to TRBD2. Sequenced material: peripheral blood. This receptor was taken from a woman in her late teens or twenties with stable Graves' hyperthyroidism. Some clones in this sample may be carry-over from other donors' samples. CDR3 coding DNA: TGCGCCAGCAGCTTAGGGACTAGCGGGGGAGCGAACACCGGGGAGCTGTTTTTT. Its protein product is CASSLGTSGGANTGELFF.